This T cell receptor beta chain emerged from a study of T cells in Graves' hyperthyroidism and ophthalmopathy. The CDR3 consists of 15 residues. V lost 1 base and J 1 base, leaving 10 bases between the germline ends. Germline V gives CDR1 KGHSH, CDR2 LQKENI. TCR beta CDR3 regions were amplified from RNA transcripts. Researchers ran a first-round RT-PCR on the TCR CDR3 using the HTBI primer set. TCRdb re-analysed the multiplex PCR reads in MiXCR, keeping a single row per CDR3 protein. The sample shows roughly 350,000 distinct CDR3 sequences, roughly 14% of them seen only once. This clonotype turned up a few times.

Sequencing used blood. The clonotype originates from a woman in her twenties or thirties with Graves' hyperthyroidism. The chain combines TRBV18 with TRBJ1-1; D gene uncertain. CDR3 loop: CASSPREGRNTEAFF. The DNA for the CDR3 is TGTGCCAGCTCACCACGGGAAGGAAGGAACACTGAAGCTTTCTTT.